These T cell receptor beta chains were read from a single sample in a study of T cell repertoires in cytomegalovirus infection. From the reads, TCRdb called clonotypes with MiXCR, one entry per CDR3 protein. The sample lists 600,000 to 800,000 distinct CDR3 sequences, approximately 25% occurring once. Sequenced: CD8+ T cells from PBMCs. These receptors all come from a human donor in good health (CMV status not recorded). Some clones in this sample may be carry-over from other donors' samples. Each CDR3 is given with its conserved first and last residue. A D gene is named only where the DNA matches it firmly. Clone size is given for some rows only: seen once, a few or many times, or a class if the clone is expanded.

TRBV12-3/TRBV12-4	TRBD1	few	TRBJ2-7	CASSFRSGGKEQYF	TGTGCCAGCAGTTTTCGGTCAGGGGGAAAGGAGCAGTACTTC
TRBV7-9	TRBD2	few	TRBJ2-7	CASSAGGTEQYF	TGTGCCAGCAGCGCGGGGGGAACCGAGCAGTACTTC
TRBV5-5	NA	few	TRBJ1-4	CASSFRGLLFF	TGTGCCAGCAGCTTTAGGGGACTACTGTTTTTT
TRBV5-1	NA	many	TRBJ2-1	CASFRAYNEQFF	TGCGCCAGCTTTAGGGCTTACAATGAGCAGTTCTTC
TRBV4-1	NA	NA	TRBJ2-2	CASSQDGAGVPTGELFF	TGCGCCAGCAGCCAAGATGGGGCAGGGGTCCCCACCGGGGAGCTGTTTTTT
TRBV7-9	NA	few	TRBJ2-1	CASSPSMGYNEQFF	TGTGCCAGCAGCCCCTCGATGGGTTACAATGAGCAGTTCTTC
TRBV6-4	TRBD2	many	TRBJ2-3	CASSTSGGATDTQYF	TGTGCCAGCAGTACTAGCGGGGGGGCCACAGATACGCAGTATTTT
TRBV6-5	NA	NA	TRBJ1-2	CASSYSLTDYHYGYTF	TGTGCCAGCAGTTACTCGCTTACAGACTACCACTATGGCTACACCTTC
TRBV10-3	NA	once	TRBJ1-4	CAISEGQFNEKLFF	TGTGCCATCAGTGAGGGACAGTTTAATGAAAAACTGTTTTTT
TRBV7-2	TRBD1	many	TRBJ2-2	CASSFTGGLYTGELFF	TGTGCCAGCAGCTTTACAGGGGGATTGTACACCGGGGAGCTGTTTTTT
TRBV19	TRBD1	NA	TRBJ1-3	CASSIDRGDRALLEDTIYF	TGTGCCAGTAGTATCGACCGGGGGGACAGAGCCCTTCTGGAAGACACCATATATTTT
TRBV11-2	NA	NA	TRBJ2-7	CASSSTRYYEQYF	TGTGCCAGCAGCTCTACTAGGTACTACGAGCAGTACTTC
TRBV9	TRBD2	few	TRBJ2-5	CASSRGLAGPQETQYF	TGTGCCAGCAGTCGGGGACTAGCGGGGCCCCAAGAGACCCAGTACTTC
TRBV24-1	NA	NA	TRBJ2-3	CATSDSAGTAMDTQYF	TGTGCCACCAGTGACTCCGCCGGGACCGCCATGGATACGCAGTATTTT
TRBV6-2/TRBV6-3	NA	NA	TRBJ2-2	CASSFSNANTGELFF	TGTGCCAGCAGTTTCTCTAATGCGAACACCGGGGAGCTGTTTTTT
TRBV20-1	NA	NA	TRBJ2-1	CSARHSYNEQFF	TGCAGTGCCCGGCACAGCTACAATGAGCAGTTCTTC
TRBV29-1	TRBD1	few	TRBJ2-7	CSVEEVGTETYEQYF	TGCAGCGTTGAAGAGGTTGGGACAGAGACCTACGAGCAGTACTTC
TRBV28	NA	many	TRBJ1-1	CASSDPRVAGNTEAFF	TGTGCCAGCAGTGACCCGCGGGTCGCAGGGAACACTGAAGCTTTCTTT
TRBV7-2	TRBD2	many	TRBJ2-1	CASSLEVAGVQFF	TGTGCCAGCAGCTTAGAGGTAGCGGGGGTACAGTTCTTC
TRBV7-2	NA	many	TRBJ1-4	CASSPTLLLGAINEKLFF	TGTGCCAGCAGCCCTACCCTACTACTCGGGGCAATTAATGAAAAACTGTTTTTT
TRBV28	NA	few	TRBJ2-5	CASSFRTRVQETQYF	TGTGCCAGCAGTTTCCGGACCCGGGTCCAAGAGACCCAGTACTTC
TRBV4-1	NA	few	TRBJ2-6	CASSQAGTDNVLTF	TGCGCCAGCAGCCAGGCCGGGACGGACAACGTCCTGACTTTC
TRBV29-1	TRBD1	NA	TRBJ2-7	CSVEADRGAYEQYF	TGCAGCGTTGAAGCGGACAGGGGCGCATACGAGCAGTACTTC
TRBV15	NA	NA	TRBJ2-2	CATSDGTFPNTGELFF	TGTGCCACCAGCGACGGGACATTTCCGAACACCGGGGAGCTGTTTTTT
TRBV6-2/TRBV6-3	NA	NA	TRBJ1-1	CASSRDSLDTEAFF	TGTGCCAGCAGTCGAGATAGTCTCGACACTGAAGCTTTCTTT
TRBV29-1	NA	few	TRBJ1-2	CSVEIPGGPTRVGGYTF	TGCAGCGTTGAAATCCCCGGGGGCCCTACAAGGGTTGGGGGCTACACCTTC
TRBV4-1	NA	NA	TRBJ2-2	CASSQDQGSTGELFF	TGCGCCAGCAGCCAAGATCAGGGTTCTACCGGGGAGCTGTTTTTT
TRBV4-3	TRBD1	NA	TRBJ1-1	CASSPRGTVEAFF	TGCGCCAGCAGCCCAAGGGGGACAGTCGAAGCTTTCTTT
TRBV7-8	TRBD1	NA	TRBJ1-5	CASSPGQGIRQPQHF	TGTGCCAGCAGTCCGGGACAGGGTATCAGGCAGCCCCAGCATTTT
TRBV12-3/TRBV12-4	TRBD1	few	TRBJ1-2	CASSDAGQGSGYTF	TGTGCCAGCAGTGATGCGGGACAGGGAAGTGGCTACACCTTC
TRBV13	NA	few	TRBJ2-5	CASSSRSPQETQYF	TGTGCCAGCAGCTCCCGTAGTCCGCAGGAGACCCAGTACTTC
TRBV29-1	TRBD1	NA	TRBJ2-3	CSVLTTGGGADTQYF	TGCAGCGTCCTTACCACAGGGGGTGGGGCAGATACGCAGTATTTT
TRBV7-2	NA	many	TRBJ2-2	CASSLYRPSGHPRTGELFF	TGTGCCAGCAGCTTATATAGGCCTTCCGGACACCCGCGGACCGGGGAGCTGTTTTTT
TRBV7-9	NA	NA	TRBJ1-3	CASSLLRNTIYF	TGTGCCAGCAGCTTATTAAGAAACACCATATATTTT